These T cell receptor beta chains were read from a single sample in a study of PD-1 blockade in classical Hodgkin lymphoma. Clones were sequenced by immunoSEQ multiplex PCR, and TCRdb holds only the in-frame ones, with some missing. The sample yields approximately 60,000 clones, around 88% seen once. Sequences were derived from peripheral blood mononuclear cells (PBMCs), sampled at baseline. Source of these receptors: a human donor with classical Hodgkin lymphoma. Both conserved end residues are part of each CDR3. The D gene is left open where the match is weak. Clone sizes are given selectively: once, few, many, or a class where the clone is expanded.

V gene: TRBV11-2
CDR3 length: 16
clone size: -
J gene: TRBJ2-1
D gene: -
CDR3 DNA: TGTGCCAGCAGCCAAACGGCCGAGGGCTTGTGGGGTGAGCAGTTCTTC
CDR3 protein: CASSQTAEGLWGEQFF

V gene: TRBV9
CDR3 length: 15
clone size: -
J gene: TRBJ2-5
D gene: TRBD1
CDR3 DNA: TGTGCCAGCAGCCCAGGACAGGGGGCTTTAGAGACCCAGTACTTC
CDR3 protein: CASSPGQGALETQYF

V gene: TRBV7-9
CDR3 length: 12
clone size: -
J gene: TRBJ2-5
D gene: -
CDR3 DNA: TGTGCCAGCAGCTTAGTGGGAGAGACCCAGTACTTC
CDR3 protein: CASSLVGETQYF

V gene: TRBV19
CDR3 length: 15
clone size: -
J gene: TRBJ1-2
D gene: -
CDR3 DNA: TGTGCCAGTAGTGCCCTCCTAGGGGCAGCCTATGGCTACACCTTC
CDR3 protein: CASSALLGAAYGYTF

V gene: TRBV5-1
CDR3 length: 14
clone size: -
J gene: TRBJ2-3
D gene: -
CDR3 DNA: TGCGCCAGTCGGAGTTCGGCTCACACAGATACGCAGTATTTT
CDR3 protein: CASRSSAHTDTQYF

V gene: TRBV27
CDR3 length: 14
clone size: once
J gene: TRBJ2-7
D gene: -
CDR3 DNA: TGTGCCAGCAGTTTAGGGCAGGGGGGATACGAGCAGTACTTC
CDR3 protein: CASSLGQGGYEQYF

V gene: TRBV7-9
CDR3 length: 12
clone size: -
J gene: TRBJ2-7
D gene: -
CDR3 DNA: TGTGCCAGCAGCGTTCAGGGCCACGAGCAGTACTTC
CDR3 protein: CASSVQGHEQYF

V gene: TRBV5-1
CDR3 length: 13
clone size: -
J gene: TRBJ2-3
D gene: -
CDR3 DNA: TGCGCCAGCGGGCCCGTTAGCACAGATACGCAGTATTTT
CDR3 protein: CASGPVSTDTQYF

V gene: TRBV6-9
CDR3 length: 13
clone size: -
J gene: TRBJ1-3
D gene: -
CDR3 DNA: TGTGCCAGTCGGGCGGGCTCTGGAAACACCATATATTTT
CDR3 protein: CASRAGSGNTIYF

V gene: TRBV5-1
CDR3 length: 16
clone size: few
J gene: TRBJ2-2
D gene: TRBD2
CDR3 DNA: TGCGCCAGCAGCTCTCAGCGGGGGGGCCGAACCGGGGAGCTGTTTTTT
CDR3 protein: CASSSQRGGRTGELFF

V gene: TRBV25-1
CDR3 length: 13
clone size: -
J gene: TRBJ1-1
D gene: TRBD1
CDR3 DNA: TGTGCCAGCAGAGAAGGGACAGCCACTGAAGCTTTCTTT
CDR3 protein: CASREGTATEAFF

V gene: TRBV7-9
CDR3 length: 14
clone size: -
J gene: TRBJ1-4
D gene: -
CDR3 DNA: TGTGCCAGCAGCTTGAAGGGGGTTAATGAAAAACTGTTTTTT
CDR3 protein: CASSLKGVNEKLFF

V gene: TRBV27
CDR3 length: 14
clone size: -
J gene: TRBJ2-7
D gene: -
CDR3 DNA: TGTGCCAGCAGTTTATCGGGCAGGGCTAGCGAGCAGTACTTC
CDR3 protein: CASSLSGRASEQYF

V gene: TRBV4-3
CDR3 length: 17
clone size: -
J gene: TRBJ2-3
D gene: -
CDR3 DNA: TGCGCCAGCAGCCAAGACACGGCAGGCTTTCGGACAGATACGCAGTATTTT
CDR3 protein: CASSQDTAGFRTDTQYF

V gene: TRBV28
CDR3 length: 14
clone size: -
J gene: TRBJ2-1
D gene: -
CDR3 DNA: TGTGCCAGCAGTTGGCTGAGCCCCTACAATGAGCAGTTCTTC
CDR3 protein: CASSWLSPYNEQFF

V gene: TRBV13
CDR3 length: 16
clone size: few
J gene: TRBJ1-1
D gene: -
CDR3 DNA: TGTGCCAGCAGCTTAAGGGGGAGCGGGAGGAACACTGAAGCTTTCTTT
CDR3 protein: CASSLRGSGRNTEAFF

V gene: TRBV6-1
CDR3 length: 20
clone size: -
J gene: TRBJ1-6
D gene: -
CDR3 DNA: TGTGCCAGCAGTGAAGCGCTAGTTGGGGTTCAGGGATGGAGGAATTCACCCCTCCACTTT
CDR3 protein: CASSEALVGVQGWRNSPLHF

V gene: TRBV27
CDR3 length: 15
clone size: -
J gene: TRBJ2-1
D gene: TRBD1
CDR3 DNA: TGTGCCAGCAGTTTAAGGGGACAGGTTACCGGTGAGCAGTTCTTC
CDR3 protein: CASSLRGQVTGEQFF

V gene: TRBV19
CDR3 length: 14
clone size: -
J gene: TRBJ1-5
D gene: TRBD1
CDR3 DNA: TGTGCCAGTAGGGGGGGACAGACTTATCAGCCCCAGCATTTT
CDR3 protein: CASRGGQTYQPQHF

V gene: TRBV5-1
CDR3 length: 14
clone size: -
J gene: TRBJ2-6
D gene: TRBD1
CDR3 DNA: TGCGCCAGCAGCTTGGAAGGGACAGGGCCCGTCCTGACTTTC
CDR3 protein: CASSLEGTGPVLTF

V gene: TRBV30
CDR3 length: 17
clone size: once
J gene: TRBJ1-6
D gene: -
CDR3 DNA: TGTGCCTGGAGTGTACTGTACAGCCTAGAAAGTAATTCACCCCTCCACTTT
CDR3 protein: CAWSVLYSLESNSPLHF

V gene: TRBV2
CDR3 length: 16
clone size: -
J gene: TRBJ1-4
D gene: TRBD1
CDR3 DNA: TGTGCCAGCAGTCCAACAGGGGCGGCAACTAATGAAAAACTGTTTTTT
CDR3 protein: CASSPTGAATNEKLFF